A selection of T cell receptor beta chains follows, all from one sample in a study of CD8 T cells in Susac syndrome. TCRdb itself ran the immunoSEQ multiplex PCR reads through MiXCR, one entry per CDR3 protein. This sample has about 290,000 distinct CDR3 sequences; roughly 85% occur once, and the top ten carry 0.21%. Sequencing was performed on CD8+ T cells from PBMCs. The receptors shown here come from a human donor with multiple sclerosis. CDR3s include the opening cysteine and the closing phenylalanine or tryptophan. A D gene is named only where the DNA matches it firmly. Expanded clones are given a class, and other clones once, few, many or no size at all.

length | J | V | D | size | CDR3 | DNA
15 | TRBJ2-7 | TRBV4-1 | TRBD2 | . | CASSHEGGLGYEQYF | TGCGCCAGCAGCCATGAAGGGGGACTAGGCTACGAGCAGTACTTC
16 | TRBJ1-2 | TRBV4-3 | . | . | CASSQILLTGWGGYTF | TGCGCCAGCAGCCAGATTCTTCTCACAGGGTGGGGTGGCTACACCTTC
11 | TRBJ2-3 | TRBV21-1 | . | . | CASGDLDTQYF | TGTGCCAGCGGGGATTTGGATACGCAGTATTTT
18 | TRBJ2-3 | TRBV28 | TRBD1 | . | CASSFKGTVLYLTDTQYF | TGTGCCAGCAGTTTCAAGGGGACAGTCTTATACCTCACAGATACGCAGTATTTT
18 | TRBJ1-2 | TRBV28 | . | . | CASRPGWPGRGMDYGYTF | TGTGCCAGCAGGCCCGGTTGGCCGGGAAGGGGGATGGACTATGGCTACACCTTC
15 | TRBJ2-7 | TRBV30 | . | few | CAWSYGQGVSYEQYF | TGTGCCTGGAGTTACGGGCAGGGCGTATCCTACGAGCAGTACTTC
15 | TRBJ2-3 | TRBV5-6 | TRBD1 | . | CASSLEDREKDTQYF | TGTGCCAGCAGCTTAGAGGACAGGGAAAAAGATACGCAGTATTTT
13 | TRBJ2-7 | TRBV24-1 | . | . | CATSDLGGYEQYF | TGTGCCACCAGTGATTTGGGGGGATACGAGCAGTACTTC
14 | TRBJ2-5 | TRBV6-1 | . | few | CASSPSGWQETQYF | TGTGCCAGCAGCCCTTCCGGCTGGCAAGAGACCCAGTACTTC
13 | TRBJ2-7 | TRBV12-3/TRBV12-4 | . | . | CASSDRGSYEQYF | TGTGCCAGCAGCGACCGGGGGTCCTACGAGCAGTACTTC
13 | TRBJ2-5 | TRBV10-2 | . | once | CASSVGVQETQYF | TGCGCCAGCAGTGTCGGCGTCCAAGAGACCCAGTACTTC